A single sample gave rise to the 19 T cell receptor beta chains below, sequenced in a study of T cell repertoires in cytomegalovirus infection (dated 2019 in TCRdb). This specimen's treatment or condition label, per the study, means: in vitro stimulation with specific CMV peptide epitopes to enrich CMV-specific T cells. These receptors are not linked to any known antigen. For sequencing, an Illumina HiSeq 1500 was employed. TCRdb applied fastp at Q25 and MiXCR to the public reads, then kept only in-frame beta chains. For every CDR3 protein sequence, its rows merge into one entry that carries the most common genes and DNA. Within this sample are about 830,000 distinct CDR3 sequences, with 30% to 35% of them counted one time only. Approximately 13% of the sample belongs to the ten largest clones. Sequenced material: cultured CD8+ T cells from PBMCs, taken from culture after CMV antigen stimulation. All receptors derive from a human donor in good health (CMV status not recorded). Some clones in this sample may be carry-over from other donors' samples.

There are a few counts of this clonotype. CDR3 in DNA: TGTGCCAGCAGCCTGGCTTCCAGGGCGAATGAAAAACTGTTTTTT. This sequence encodes CASSLASRANEKLFF. The chain links TRBV27 to TRBJ1-4; the D gene is possibly TRBD1 (5 bases). V dropped 6 bases and J dropped 5 bases, with 16 bases sitting between them. The CDR3 is 15 residues long. The V gene's germline CDR1 is MNHEY and CDR2 SMNVEV (reference sequence).

This clonotype was picked up a small number of times. The chain recombines TRBV4-1 with TRBJ1-1; no reliable D call. The CDR3 is 14 residues long. Germline V CDR1 and CDR2: MGHRA, YSYEKL. The germline V and J ends were trimmed by 4 bases and 7 bases, with 16 bases remaining between them. This CDR3 reads CASSPGVELLEAFF. CDR3 DNA: TGCGCCAGCAGCCCCGGGGTCGAACTGCTTGAAGCTTTCTTT.

This clonotype was found a few times. The chain links TRBV27 to TRBJ2-1; D gene uncertain. This CDR3 contains 12 residues. V gave up 5 bases and J gave up 10 bases, with 12 bases separating them. Germline values: CDR1 MNHEY, CDR2 SMNVEV (reference sequence). CDR3: CASSRVGPEQFF. The CDR3 DNA reads as TGTGCCAGCAGTAGGGTAGGGCCGGAGCAGTTCTTC.

The sample holds many counts of this clonotype. The chain links TRBV12-3 or TRBV12-4 to TRBJ2-7; 8 nucleotides match TRBD1. The CDR3 spans 15 residues. Unmatched junction bases numbered 9, after V lost 5 bases and J lost 3 bases. CDR3 sequence reads: CASSPSGTGLYEQYV. The CDR3 DNA sequence: TGTGCCAGCAGTCCCTCCGGGACAGGCCTCTACGAGCAGTACGTC.

As for this clonotype: The junction and the germline gene differ at one end; a read error may be behind it. The rearrangement joins TRBV7-6 to TRBJ1-2, with 7 bases lining up with TRBD1. There are 12 residues in the CDR3. Germline lookup yields CDR1 SGHVS and CDR2 FNYEAQ. The CDR3 loop reads CASSSGGFGHTF. CDR3 coding DNA: TGTGCCAGCAGCTCAGGGGGGTTTGGCCACACCTTC. Full variable domain (outside the CDR3, taken from reference TRBV7-6 and TRBJ1-2): GAGVSQSPRYKVTKRGQDVALRCDPISGHVSLYWYRQALGQGPEFLTYFNYEAQQDKSGLPNDRFSAERPEGSISTLTIQRTEQRDSAMYRCASSSGGFGHTFGSGTRLTVV.

This chain uses TRBV19 with TRBJ2-5; 7 nucleotides agree with TRBD1. Trimming took 5 bases from V and 3 from J; bases not matched to a gene: 3. This CDR3 spans 13 amino acids. The germline V gene has CDR1 LNHDA and CDR2 SQIVND (reference sequence). This CDR3 reads CASSWQGEETQYF. The DNA of the CDR3 is TGTGCCAGTAGTTGGCAGGGGGAAGAGACCCAGTACTTC.

Many counts were recorded for this clonotype. The CDR3 DNA is TGTGCCAGCAGTTTCCGATCGAGAGGGGGTACCTATAATTCACCCCTCCACTTT. This codes for CASSFRSRGGTYNSPLHF. The chain joins TRBV27 to TRBJ1-6; D perhaps matches TRBD1 (6 bases). CDR1 MNHEY and CDR2 SMNVEV come from the germline V gene (reference sequence). This CDR3 is built from 18 residues. The V and J ends lost 3 bases and 2 bases respectively, with 17 bases between them.

The CDR3 DNA reads as TGTGCCAGCAGCCTCGGACTAGGGGCCGGGGAGCTGTTTTTT. This translates into CASSLGLGAGELFF. The chain links TRBV6-1 to TRBJ2-2, with 7 bases lining up with TRBD2. Germline lookup yields CDR1 MNHNS and CDR2 SASEGT. This CDR3 contains 14 residues. The V segment lost 6 bases and the J segment 6 bases; nucleotides outside the gene matches: 7.

The sample holds many counts of this clonotype. The junction departs from germline at one end; a sequencing error may be responsible. In DNA form, the CDR3 reads TGTGCCAGCAGCTTAAAGGGGCCAGGACCAGTCCCCTTC. This sequence encodes CASSLKGPGPVPF. V gene TRBV7-2 combines with J gene TRBJ1-1, with a tentative D call TRBD1 (5 bases). Germline values: CDR1 SGHTA, CDR2 FQGNSA. There are 13 residues in the CDR3.

This chain joins TRBV9 and TRBJ1-4; no clear D gene. Between the trimmed V and J ends, which lost 5 bases and 6 bases, there was a span of 20 bases. This CDR3 comprises 16 residues. The germline CDR1 and CDR2 sequences are SGDLS and YYNGEE. The CDR3 region is CASSPFSGGPYEKLFF. In DNA form, the CDR3 reads TGTGCCAGCAGTCCATTTTCTGGAGGTCCCTATGAAAAACTGTTTTTT.

Comments on this clonotype: This could be a read error, since a much larger clone is one nucleotide away. The chain recombines TRBV7-9 with TRBJ1-1; D gene unclear. Trimming cost V 2 bases and J 6 bases, with 10 bases left between them. The CDR3 loop spans 13 amino acids. The germline V gene encodes CDR1 SEHNR and CDR2 FQNEAQ (reference sequence). This CDR3 reads CASSLSLGPEAFF. The CDR3 nucleotides read TGTGCCAGCAGCTTATCGCTGGGCCCTGAAGCTTTCTTT.

This clonotype was seen a single time. V is TRBV29-1 and J is TRBJ2-7; 7 bases are a match to TRBD1. CDR3 size: 13 residues. Germline V gene data show CDR1 as SQVTM and CDR2 as ANQGSEA. J was trimmed by 3 bases and V by 3 bases; bases with no gene match: 5. The CDR3 region has the DNA TGCAGCGTTGAGGACAGGATCAGCTACGAGCAGTACTTC. This translates into CSVEDRISYEQYF.

This clonotype came up once. The chain recombines TRBV27 with TRBJ1-6, with TRBD1 matching 9 bases. The CDR3 consists of 15 residues. The junction had 7 bases not matched to a gene; V was cut back by 5 bases and J by 8 bases. The germline CDR1 and CDR2 sequences are MNHEY and SMNVEV (reference sequence). CDR3 nucleotides: TGTGCCAGCAGTCTGGGGACAGGGTCAGATTCACCCCTCCACTTT. Translating gives CASSLGTGSDSPLHF.

This clonotype occurred once. This sequence joins TRBV2 and TRBJ2-7; D unresolved. Trimming removed 3 bases from V and 0 bases from J, with 9 bases in between. From germline, CDR1 is SNHLY and CDR2 FYNNEI. The CDR3 is 14 residues long. CDR3 amino acids: CASSEEPSSYEQYV. The DNA for the CDR3 is TGTGCCAGCAGTGAGGAACCTAGCTCCTACGAGCAGTACGTC.

This chain links TRBV6-2 or TRBV6-3 with TRBJ2-1, with D tentatively TRBD2 (6 bases). Germline-derived CDR1 and CDR2 are MNHEY and SVGEGT. Trimming shortened V by 2 bases and J by 5 bases, and 16 bases separated the two germline ends. This CDR3 is built from 16 residues. For the CDR3, the DNA is TGTGCCAGCAGTTACCGGGCGGGGCCCCCCCACAATGAGCAGTTCTTC. It translates to CASSYRAGPPHNEQFF.

Worth noting for this clonotype: At one end, the junction sequence differs from germline, possibly due to a read error. This chain connects TRBV7-6 to TRBJ2-1; TRBD2 is a possible D gene (6 bases). In germline, CDR1 is SGHVS, CDR2 FNYEAQ. The CDR3 sequence is 16 residues long. The CDR3 nucleotides are TGTACCAGCAGCATCCAGGCCGGGAGAACCTACAATGAGCAGTTCTTC. It specifies CTSSIQAGRTYNEQFF.

The gene calls are TRBV4-1 and TRBJ2-1; D ambiguous. V gave up 1 base and J gave up 7 bases, with 11 bases separating them. The CDR3 totals 14 residues. The V gene's germline CDR1 is MGHRA and CDR2 YSYEKL. The CDR3 DNA follows: TGCGCCAGCAGCCAAGTACTTAACTCTAATGAGCAGTTCTTC. It specifies CASSQVLNSNEQFF.

This clonotype was seen more than once but under ten times. The chain employs TRBV7-9 and TRBJ2-7; 8 bases agree with TRBD1. Looked up from germline, CDR1 is SEHNR and CDR2 is FQNEAQ (reference sequence). There are 13 residues in the CDR3. The ends lost 3 bases at V and 6 bases at J; junction bases unmatched: 4. CDR3 sequence: CASSFQGAGEQYV. The CDR3 region has the DNA TGTGCCAGCAGCTTTCAGGGGGCTGGCGAGCAGTACGTC.

In nucleotides, the CDR3 is TGTGCCAGCAGCCGAAAACAGGGAGGAGACGGCTACACCTTC. It codes for CASSRKQGGDGYTF. The chain couples TRBV14 to TRBJ1-2; TRBD1 is a possible D gene (6 bases). Trimming stripped 4 bases from V and 8 bases from J, with 17 bases between. Germline loops: CDR1 SGHDN, CDR2 FVKESK. This CDR3 is built from 14 residues.